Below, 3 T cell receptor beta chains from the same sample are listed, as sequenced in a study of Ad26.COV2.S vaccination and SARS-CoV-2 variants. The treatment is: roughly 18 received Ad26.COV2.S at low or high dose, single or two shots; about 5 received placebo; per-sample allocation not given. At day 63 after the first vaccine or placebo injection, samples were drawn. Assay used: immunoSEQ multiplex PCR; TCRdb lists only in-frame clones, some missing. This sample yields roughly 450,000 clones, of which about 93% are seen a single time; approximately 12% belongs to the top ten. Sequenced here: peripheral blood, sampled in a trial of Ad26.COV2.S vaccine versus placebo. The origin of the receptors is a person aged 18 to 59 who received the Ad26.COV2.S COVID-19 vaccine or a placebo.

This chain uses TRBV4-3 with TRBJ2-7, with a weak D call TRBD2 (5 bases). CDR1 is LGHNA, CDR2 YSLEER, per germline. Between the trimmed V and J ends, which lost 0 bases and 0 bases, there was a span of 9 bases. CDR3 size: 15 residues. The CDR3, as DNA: TGCGCCAGCAGCCAAGATAACAGCGGCTCCTACGAGCAGTACTTC. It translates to CASSQDNSGSYEQYF.

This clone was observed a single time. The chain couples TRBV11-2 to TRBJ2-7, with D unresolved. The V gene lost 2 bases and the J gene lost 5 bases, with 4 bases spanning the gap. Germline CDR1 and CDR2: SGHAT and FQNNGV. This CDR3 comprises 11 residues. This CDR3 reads CASSLKDEQYF. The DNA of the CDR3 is TGTGCCAGCAGCTTAAAGGACGAGCAGTACTTC.

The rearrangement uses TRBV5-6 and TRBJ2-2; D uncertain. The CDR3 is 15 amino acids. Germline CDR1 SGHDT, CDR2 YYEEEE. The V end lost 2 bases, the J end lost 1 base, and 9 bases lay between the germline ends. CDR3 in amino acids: CASSFRLLNTGELFF. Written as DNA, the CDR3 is TGTGCCAGCAGCTTCCGTTTATTGAACACCGGGGAGCTGTTTTTT.